The sequence of this TCR beta chain was determined in a study of identical twins. Study-level findings and limits: There was more out-of-frame TCR alpha sharing in monozygotic twins than models estimated. Insertions ran lower in abundant cord blood beta clonotypes, though not in memory repertoires.

cDNA carried unique molecular identifiers, and a universal primer site was added by template switching. TCRdb re-derived calls from the 5' RACE reads in MiXCR, one entry per CDR3 protein. This sample yields 690,000 or so distinct CDR3 sequences, of which around 6.1% are seen a single time; roughly 1.6% belongs to the top ten. This clonotype was counted many times. The target antigen is unknown. The sequenced material came from naive T cells sorted from blood. This sequence originates from a young man in good health.

The DNA of the CDR3 is TGTGCCAGCAGCCAACAGCCCCCGGGAACAACCAATGAGCAGTTCTTC. Translating gives CASSQQPPGTTNEQFF. The chain has TRBV7-8 and TRBJ2-1; tentatively, D is TRBD2 (5 bases). The length of the CDR3 is 16 residues. Germline V gives CDR1 SGHVS, CDR2 FQNEAQ. V shed 5 bases and J shed 6 bases, with 20 bases lying between them.